This TCR beta chain appears in the sequencing data of a study of T cells in women clearing cervical HPV infection. About the research overall: Control women cleared a single incident HPV16 infection within 12 months.

In regard to this clone: Antigen specificity is unknown. The read ends 3 residues before the CDR3 terminus; that terminus is restored from the germline J gene.

This CDR3 is built from 16 residues. Germline-derived CDR1 and CDR2 are MNHEY and SVGEGT. Trimming removed 6 bases from V and 6 bases from J; junction bases left unmatched: 14. Assay used: immunoSEQ multiplex PCR; TCRdb lists only in-frame clones, some missing. The sample table includes about 28,000 clones. Study-wide points: It is unknown whether associations predate infection; no effector/memory or HPV-specific sorting.

Each participant carried one incident cervical HPV16 infection only. Material: blood buffy coat. The chain links TRBV6-2 or TRBV6-3 to TRBJ2-1, with 7 bases identical to TRBD1. The clonotype originates from a woman aged 18 to 75 with a cervical HPV16 infection that either progressed to CIN3+ or cleared (not recorded which). The part of the CDR3 DNA that was read is TGTGCCAGCAGGGATCTCCAGGGGGATAAGGGCAATGAG. Its translation: CASRDLQGDKGNE. In full, the CDR3 reads CASRDLQGDKGNEQFF.